This T cell receptor beta chain was observed in a study of control samples from healthy donors and cancer patients. Produced via immunoSEQ multiplex PCR; TCRdb's table is partial and in-frame only. Here the sample spans about 130,000 clones, roughly 94% being singletons. V shed 0 bases and J shed 8 bases, with 14 bases lying between them. The germline V gene encodes CDR1 SGHRS and CDR2 YFSETQ. The CDR3 has 14 amino acids. The TCR was taken from a man between 60 and 75 years old with colorectal cancer. The chain joins TRBV5-1 to TRBJ1-1; no clear D. Material for sequencing was PBMCs. CDR3: CASSLDAPSGEAFF. The CDR3 DNA reads TGCGCCAGCAGCTTGGATGCCCCCTCGGGCGAAGCTTTCTTT.